These 24 T cell receptor beta chains came from one sample sequenced in a study of glioma-infiltrating T cells after dendritic cell vaccination (dated by TCRdb to the mid-2010s). Library preparation employed the immunoSEQ multiplex PCR assay. TCRdb took over this immuneACCESS table, retaining in-frame rearrangements with V and J assigned. Such tables are incomplete; in checked studies, under half of the missing clones stem from an unresolved V gene, and the remainder is unexplained. This sample comprises approximately 90,000 clones, 85% of them detected only once. The ten top clones hold under 3% of the sample. Sequences were derived from blood, sampled before dendritic cell vaccination. The receptors shown here come from a human donor with glioblastoma.

The chain uses TRBV7-6 and TRBJ2-1; tentatively, D is TRBD1 (5 bases). Trimming removed 1 base at V and 4 bases at J, with 11 bases between. Germline CDR1 SGHVS, CDR2 FNYEAQ. The CDR3 extends over 15 amino acids. CDR3 DNA: TGTGCCAGCAGCTTAGTACAGGCCCAATACAATGAGCAGTTCTTC. Translation gives CASSLVQAQYNEQFF.

This clone was detected once. The chain joins TRBV4-1 to TRBJ2-1; D is possibly TRBD2 (5 bases). With 1 base removed from V and 10 bases from J, the gap between germline ends came to 8 bases. The germline V gene encodes CDR1 MGHRA and CDR2 YSYEKL. The CDR3 sequence is 12 residues long. The CDR3 spells CASSQARGEQFF. The DNA for the CDR3 is TGCGCCAGCAGCCAAGCCCGGGGAGAGCAGTTCTTC.

The V gene is TRBV9, the J gene TRBJ2-7; 14 bases map to TRBD2. The CDR3 is 17 residues long. The V gene's germline CDR1 is SGDLS and CDR2 YYNGEE. V lost 3 bases, J lost 0 bases, and 5 bases stayed unmatched. The CDR3 DNA sequence: TGTGCCAGCAGCGGAGGACTAGCGGGAGGTCGCTCCTACGAGCAGTACTTC. Translation: CASSGGLAGGRSYEQYF. Full variable domain (missing parts from reference TRBV9 and TRBJ2-7): DSGVTQTPKHLITATGQRVTLRCSPRSGDLSVYWYQQSLDQGLQFLIQYYNGEERAKGNILERFSAQQFPDLHSELNLSSLELGDSALYFCASSGGLAGGRSYEQYFGPGTRLTVT.

The V gene is TRBV19, the J gene TRBJ1-3, with 8 bases that match TRBD1. The V segment lost 7 bases and the J segment 0 bases; nucleotides outside the gene matches: 17. The CDR3 loop spans 19 amino acids. CDR1 is LNHDA and CDR2 is SQIVND in the germline V gene (reference sequence). The CDR3 sequence: CASTPLPGTGSISGNTIYF. In nucleotides, the CDR3 is TGTGCCAGTACCCCTCTCCCGGGGACAGGATCCATCTCTGGAAACACCATATATTTT.

The CDR3 bases are TGTGCCAGCAGTTTAACGACAGGGGTGGAGACCCAGTACTTC. It encodes CASSLTTGVETQYF. J is TRBJ2-5 and V is TRBV27, with 8 bases that match TRBD1. J lost 5 bases, V lost 2 bases, and 4 bases had no gene match. The CDR3 is 14 amino acids. The germline V gene has CDR1 MNHEY and CDR2 SMNVEV (reference sequence).

This rearrangement joins TRBV5-6 to TRBJ2-7; TRBD1 might be the D (6 bases). V was trimmed by 5 bases and J by 0 bases, leaving 12 bases between them. This CDR3 spans 14 amino acids. Germline V lookup: CDR1 SGHDT, CDR2 YYEEEE. CDR3 loop: CASSSGESSYEQYF. The DNA for the CDR3 is TGTGCCAGCAGTTCAGGGGAGAGCTCCTACGAGCAGTACTTC.

The rearrangement joins TRBV7-2 to TRBJ2-7, with D perhaps matching TRBD2 (6 bases). The CDR3 is made up of 14 amino acids. V lost 1 base and J lost 4, with 11 bases in between. Looked up from germline, CDR1 is SGHTA and CDR2 is FQGNSA. The CDR3 DNA sequence: TGTGCCAGCAGCTTAGAAAAGCTAGCGTACGAGCAGTACTTC. This gives the protein CASSLEKLAYEQYF.

This clone has just a few counts. The chain couples TRBV10-3 to TRBJ2-1; TRBD2 aligns across 14 bases. The CDR3 consists of 18 residues. Trimming at V came to 0 bases and at J to 11 bases, leaving 12 bases not matched to a gene. CDR1 and CDR2 from the germline V gene are ENHRY and SYGVKD. As DNA, the CDR3 is TGTGCCATCAGTGAGTCGGATACACCCGGGACTAGCGGGGGCAAGCAGTTCTTC. This encodes CAISESDTPGTSGGKQFF.

The rearrangement joins TRBV9 to TRBJ1-3; D may be TRBD1 (5 bases). Trimming removed 0 bases from V and 10 bases from J, with 11 bases in between. The CDR3 consists of 13 residues. The V gene's germline CDR1 is SGDLS and CDR2 YYNGEE. The CDR3: CASSVVQGETIYF. DNA for the CDR3: TGTGCCAGCAGCGTAGTCCAGGGTGAAACCATATATTTT.

The chain joins TRBV28 to TRBJ1-2; the match to TRBD1 covers 9 bases. Losses at the gene ends were 2 bases for V and 7 bases for J; bases not matched to a gene: 8. Germline loops: CDR1 MDHEN, CDR2 SYDVKM. The length of the CDR3 is 15 residues. The CDR3 DNA is TGTGCCAGCAGTTTACGACCGGGACAGGGCTCTGGCTACACCTTC. The encoded protein is CASSLRPGQGSGYTF.

V and J are TRBV6-5 and TRBJ2-7, with D tentatively TRBD2 (6 bases). CDR1 and CDR2 from the germline V gene are MNHEY and SVGAGI. The CDR3 contains 12 residues. V lost 2 bases to trimming and J lost 6 bases, with 8 bases between them. CDR3 bases: TGTGCCAGCAGTTACCGGGGGTCCGAGCAGTACTTC. Translation: CASSYRGSEQYF.

J is TRBJ1-1 and V is TRBV9; the match to TRBD1 covers 8 bases. Looked up from germline, CDR1 is SGDLS and CDR2 is YYNGEE. J lost 4 bases, V lost 3 bases, and 5 bases had no gene match. The CDR3 extends over 14 amino acids. The CDR3 coding sequence is TGTGCCAGCAGCGGACGGACAGGGAGCACTGAAGCTTTCTTT. This gives the protein CASSGRTGSTEAFF.

The V and J genes are TRBV5-4 and TRBJ2-7, with 7 bases fitting TRBD1. Germline V gene sequence: CDR1 SGHNT, CDR2 YYREEE (reference sequence). This CDR3 contains 15 residues. V lost 1 base to trimming and J lost 5 bases; unmatched junction nucleotides: 9. The CDR3 bases are TGTGCCAGCAGCTTGAAGGGGGCAGTAAACGACGAGCAGTACTTC. Translating it yields CASSLKGAVNDEQYF.

V usage is TRBV11-3 and J usage is TRBJ2-1, with 8 nucleotides matching TRBD2. There are 17 residues in the CDR3. Trimming cost V 0 bases and J 3 bases; bases outside gene matches: 7. The V gene's germline CDR1 is SGHNT and CDR2 YENEEA. The CDR3 nucleotides read TGTGCCAGCAGCTTAGATTCTGGGCGGGAGGTCTACAATGAGCAGTTCTTC. It codes for CASSLDSGREVYNEQFF.

The chain joins TRBV5-4 to TRBJ2-2; D perhaps matches TRBD2 (5 bases). V was trimmed by 0 bases and J by 6 bases, leaving 12 bases between them. The CDR3 length is 15 residues. Germline V gene sequence: CDR1 SGHNT, CDR2 YYREEE (reference sequence). CDR3 coding DNA: TGTGCCAGCAGCTTGGCCCGGGGTTTGGCCGGGGAGCTGTTTTTT. It specifies CASSLARGLAGELFF. The full variable domain, with the rest looked up from reference TRBV5-4 and TRBJ2-2, is ETGVTQSPTHLIKTRGQQVTLRCSSQSGHNTVSWYQQALGQGPQFIFQYYREEENGRGNFPPRFSGLQFPNYSSELNVNALELDDSALYLCASSLARGLAGELFFGEGSRLTVL.

The chain's CDR3 is CAISESEGVGGSYEQYF. The CDR3 bases are TGTGCCATCAGTGAGTCGGAAGGGGTCGGCGGCTCCTACGAGCAGTACTTC. This sequence joins TRBV10-3 and TRBJ2-7; D might be TRBD1 (5 bases). This CDR3 region has 17 residues. Trimming removed 0 bases at V and 0 bases at J, with 15 bases between. Germline assignment: CDR1 ENHRY and CDR2 SYGVKD.

The J gene is TRBJ1-1, the V gene TRBV2; 8 positions match TRBD1. CDR3 size: 13 residues. V lost 6 bases to trimming and J lost 7 bases; unmatched junction nucleotides: 7. Per germline, CDR1 SNHLY and CDR2 FYNNEI. The CDR3 sequence is CASSQGQELEAFF. Written as DNA, the CDR3 is TGTGCCAGCAGCCAGGGACAGGAGCTTGAAGCTTTCTTT.

V is TRBV27 and J is TRBJ2-1; 7 bases are shared with TRBD2. J gave up 5 bases and V 6 bases, and 7 bases lay outside the gene matches. CDR1 and CDR2 (germline): MNHEY, SMNVEV (reference sequence). This CDR3 spans 14 amino acids. Here the CDR3 reads CASSHGDYNNEQFF. In DNA form, the CDR3 reads TGTGCCAGCAGCCACGGGGACTACAACAATGAGCAGTTCTTC.

This chain joins TRBV6-5 and TRBJ2-3; possibly TRBD1 for D (6 bases). CDR3 length: 13 residues. Trimming stripped 4 bases from V and 4 bases from J, with 9 bases between. The germline CDR1 and CDR2 sequences are MNHEY and SVGAGI. CDR3 in amino acids: CASSSPGADTQYF. The CDR3, as DNA: TGTGCCAGCAGTTCTCCAGGGGCAGATACGCAGTATTTT.

The V call is TRBV14, the J call TRBJ2-5, with 8 nucleotides matching TRBD2. This CDR3 contains 16 residues. Per germline, CDR1 SGHDN and CDR2 FVKESK. After removal of 2 bases from V and 5 bases from J, the junction contained 10 bases not matched to a gene. This CDR3 is CASSQISGSTGETQYF. The CDR3 DNA is TGTGCCAGCAGCCAAATAAGCGGGAGTACCGGGGAGACCCAGTACTTC.

The rearrangement links TRBV14 to TRBJ2-7; 9 bases line up with TRBD2. The assigned J gene may be wrong: the sequence end matches TRBJ2-5 better. The CDR3 totals 17 residues. Germline loops: CDR1 SGHDN, CDR2 FVKESK. The CDR3 loop is CASSQGLAGGPRKTQYF. CDR3 nucleotides: TGTGCCAGCAGCCAAGGGCTGGCGGGAGGGCCGCGGAAGACCCAGTACTTC.

This clone has only a few counts. The chain recombines TRBV7-2 with TRBJ1-2; 11 nucleotides match TRBD1. Germline-derived CDR1 and CDR2 are SGHTA and FQGNSA. With V trimmed by 5 bases and J by 8 bases, 10 bases remained unmatched. The CDR3 is 15 amino acids. The CDR3 DNA follows: TGTGCCAGCAGCATCAAAGCCGGGACAGGGGGAGGCTACACCTTC. Amino acids: CASSIKAGTGGGYTF.

The genes are TRBV7-2 and TRBJ1-5; D perhaps matches TRBD1 (6 bases). Trimming cost V 2 bases and J 5 bases, with 10 bases left between them. Germline CDR1 and CDR2: SGHTA and FQGNSA. This CDR3 contains 14 residues. The CDR3 DNA is TGTGCCAGCAGCTTAAGGGGGGGGGATCAGCCCCAGCATTTT. Encoded protein: CASSLRGGDQPQHF. Using reference TRBV7-2 and TRBJ1-5 for the parts outside the CDR3, the full variable domain is GAGVSQSPSNKVTEKGKDVELRCDPISGHTALYWYRQSLGQGLEFLIYFQGNSAPDKSGLPSDRFSAERTGGSVSTLTIQRTQQEDSAVYLCASSLRGGDQPQHFGDGTRLSIL.

The V gene is TRBV5-1, the J gene TRBJ2-5, with 11 bases matching TRBD2. This CDR3 is 15 amino acids long. The ends lost 3 bases at V and 3 bases at J; junction bases unmatched: 4. Germline V gives CDR1 SGHRS, CDR2 YFSETQ. This chain's CDR3 is CASSYAGLAEETQYF. The CDR3 DNA sequence: TGCGCCAGCAGCTATGCGGGACTAGCGGAAGAGACCCAGTACTTC.